This TCR beta chain was documented in a study of cytomegalovirus exposure and HLA in healthy donors (dated by TCRdb to about 2017). Broadly, across the study: In an earlier analysis of under 750 of the donors, about 260 Gb of sequence data and roughly 100 million unique TCR beta sequences from some 170 million T cells were reported. Roughly 300 gigabases of sequencing data and roughly 81 million unique TCR sequences made up an early release that covered 500 to 700 HLA-typed donors. Of the roughly 410 genotyped donors, 70% to 90% were placed in the genetic ancestry cluster associated with self-reported Caucasian donors. The study aimed to test whether signatures of past pathogen exposure could be identified by cataloging public T cell receptors. The study profiled the T cell repertoires of about 640 subjects by immunosequencing and related them to cytomegalovirus serostatus. A separate validation cohort of over 95 different subjects was used in addition to the approximately 610-subject first cohort. To predict cytomegalovirus infection status, the study brought together high-throughput TCR immunosequencing, statistical association of individual TCRs with disease status, and machine learning. A later analysis re-analyzed previously published TCR beta repertoires from 666 donors and added high-resolution HLA genotyping to study TCR occurrence patterns. Rather than using new phenotypic data, the later analysis identified candidate immune exposures from TCR beta sequences and from how often those sequences occurred across donors. An earlier analysis of approximately 500 of the donors applied high-throughput TCR beta sequencing to assess whether each TCR beta V gene segment acted as functional or pseudogenic. Donor age, sex, ethnicity and CMV serostatus were compiled together with the repertoire data. A later genetic analysis took genome-wide SNP genotypes for about 55% of the 666 donors and used that subset as a discovery cohort. All discovery cohort repertoires had been generated using a single sequencing platform. HLA typing included class I and class II loci at four-digit resolution. Typing coverage differed by locus: A, B, C, DRB1 and DQB1 were typed in about 620-630 donors, DQA1 in 500 to 550, DPA1 in 600 to 610, and DPB1 in around 490. Four to six DR-DQ haplotypes were handled as single units for association and clustering, since linkage in the cohort was strong. Across 398 genotyped donors of the cohort, an average of approximately 240,000 unique TCR beta nucleotide sequences per donor were sequenced, and approximately 17% of those sequences were non-productive.

Overall results and qualifications from the work: An earlier analysis of approximately 590 of the donors showed that most TCR beta V segments appeared in productive rearrangements either about 87% or about 30% of the time, which broadly matched IMGT annotations. In a later analysis, most CMV-associated TCR beta chains were found to appear HLA-restricted, with HLA associations seemingly driven largely by CMV exposure. According to a later genetic analysis, donors in an Asian-associated ancestry cluster had fewer N-insertions in productive TCRs than the approximately 610-donor mean. A further reported finding was that TCR beta sequences accurately predicted the HLA-A and HLA-B alleles for most subjects in the first cohort. A later analysis associated some 17,000 TCR beta sequences with specific HLA alleles at a false discovery rate of 0.05. A cluster of highly shared sequence variants was judged likely to be a technical artifact of the sequencing pipeline. In vitro tests confirmed that a few of the cytomegalovirus-associated TCR beta chains recognize cytomegalovirus antigens. Several of the top co-occurrence clusters appeared to be linked to parvovirus B19, influenza, CMV and Epstein-Barr virus, according to a later analysis. The classifier was reported to diagnose cytomegalovirus status with high specificity and sensitivity in both the original and validation cohorts. CMV serostatus was the only immune exposure information available for the cohort. Sequencing depth was assumed to be roughly uniform across donors in the presence/absence analyses, though that assumption may not hold. An association between a missense DCLRE1C variant and V-gene and J-gene trimming of TCR beta chains was found in a later genetic analysis and replicated in an independent cohort. The authors suggested that the approach could potentially be extended to other disease states and immunological phenotypes. Because counts were too low, about 17 rarely observed V segments, including chromosome 9 orphons, were excluded from the earlier analysis of several hundred of the donors. Assigning TCR associations to individual alleles was difficult when HLA alleles, especially DR and DQ, strongly co-occurred. The 87-base-pair reads could not distinguish some IMGT-functional V segments, including TRBV6-2 and TRBV6-3, so those segments were excluded. Correlated functional status among segregating V segments might be attributable to linkage disequilibrium, but an unknown experimental factor could not be ruled out. Because HLA typing was unavailable for some donors at each locus, only the typed subset was used in association tests. Most TCR sequences were observed very rarely across donors, whereas some public TCRs were present in many individuals. Only TCR beta chains were sequenced in this cohort, and the absence of alpha or paired-chain data limited detectable features. A later analysis found that TCR association rates varied across HLA loci, with DRB1 alleles showing the most associated TCRs and HLA-C alleles the fewest. The study listed 164 TCR beta chains as associated with cytomegalovirus. A later analysis found that HLA-associated TCR beta chains were more clonally expanded and had lower generation probabilities than equally common non-associated chains.

Receptor amplification or capture employed the immunoSEQ multiplex PCR assay. A mixture of 60 forward primers for TCR Vbeta segments and 13 reverse primers for TCR Jbeta segments was used in the multiplex PCR. A multiplex PCR assay on genomic DNA amplified the CDR3 region of rearranged TCR beta genes. The amplified TCR beta libraries were sequenced on the Illumina HiSeq System as 87-base-pair reads. On the authors' methods: A later analysis tallied 75 million to 85 million unique TCR beta chains across the 666 repertoires, and approximately 11 million of those chains were shared by two or more donors. Raw reads were error-corrected and collapsed into unique sequences by a nearest-neighbor algorithm in which closely related sequences were merged to remove PCR and sequencing errors. V, D and J gene segments were assigned by aligning CDR3 sequences to IMGT reference sequences. Each retained sequence needed at least a six-nucleotide match to both a V gene segment and a J gene segment. Rearrangements were called productive when the CDR3 lacked stop codons and stayed in frame with V and J; all others were non-productive. Following IMGT convention, CDR3 was defined as the stretch from the second conserved V-encoded cysteine up to the conserved J-encoded phenylalanine. The earlier analysis of about 530 of the donors excluded any sequence lacking an unambiguous match to a single V gene segment. An earlier analysis of 500 to 700 of the donors classified V segments as functional when productive rearrangements were above 56.7% and as segregating when the standard deviation between donors was above 5%. To diagnose cytomegalovirus status from the catalog of TCR beta chain sequences, a statistical classification framework was built. A later analysis assigned V and J genes by comparing TCR nucleotide sequences with IMGT/GENE-DB human TR gene sequences. A later analysis assigned CDR3 sequences and most-parsimonious VDJ recombination scenarios with the TCRdist pipeline. In a later analysis, every TCR beta chain was defined by the combination of its CDR3 amino acid sequence and its V-gene family, and reads without a unique V-gene family were dropped. To address suspected cross-contamination and a sequencing artifact, a later analysis removed under 600 highly shared, low-generation-probability nucleotide sequences. In a later analysis, a clonal expansion index for each public chain was calculated from normalized within-repertoire ranks of inferred template counts. In a later analysis, generation probabilities were computed using a VDJ recombination model fitted to out-of-frame rearrangements, and the results were checked against IGoR. A later analysis scored TCR-TCR, TCR-HLA and TCR-CMV co-occurrence with hypergeometric tests, applying a repertoire-size bias correction to TCR pairs. In a later analysis, false discovery rates were estimated by permuting HLA or CMV assignments 20 times. A later analysis grouped co-occurring TCRs with DBSCAN, adding TCRdist sequence similarity when clustering within HLA-allele-positive subsets. For co-occurrence clustering, repertoires with fewer than 30,000 or more than 120,000 public chains were excluded, along with about five repertoires with anomalous nucleotide sharing. Sourced from immuneACCESS, this table was stored by TCRdb with only in-frame sequences that have V and J called. A share of the clones is absent; for the studies checked, an unresolved V gene accounts for under half, and the remainder has no known explanation. V and J calls and clone size come straight from that table; D and trimming were deduced from the DNA. The sample contains 150,000 to 200,000 clones, 75% to 80% of them found a single time. The ten largest clonotypes hold around 1% of the sample.

Notes on this clone: Its antigen is unknown. No qualities accompany the bases; no much larger clone lies one base away.

In total, more than 500 healthy bone marrow donors made up the cohort. At the time of sampling, all cohort members were nominally healthy, though unrecorded immune exposures were likely present. The donor tested CMV seropositive and was one of the 289 seropositive cohort members. Each donor provided a peripheral blood sample, and peripheral blood mononuclear cells were used for TCR beta sequencing. Genomic DNA extraction from the blood cell samples was performed with the Qiagen DNeasy Blood Extraction Kit. From V the trimming removes 2 bases and from J it removes 6 bases, while the gene matches leave 7 bases of the junction unaccounted for. From cysteine to phenylalanine, the CDR3 is 17 amino acids long. Just CDR3 DNA is preserved here, 51 bases in frame from base 1. The germline V gene encodes CDR1 LNHDA and CDR2 SQIVND (reference sequence).

Sequencing was carried out using PBMCs. This sequence uses TRBV19 and TRBJ2-2, with 12 bases aligning to TRBD2. The TCR comes from a woman in her forties or fifties in good health and CMV-seropositive. The DNA reads as follows: TGTGCCAGTAGTATACGGCGACTAGCGGGAGAGGCCGGGGAGCTGTTTTTT. This is translated as CASSIRRLAGEAGELFF.